This passage covers 8 T cell receptor beta chains from one sample sequenced in a study of beta chain features in type 1 diabetes. cDNA synthesis used the whole RNA isolate, giving expressed TCRB sequences. Generated by immunoSEQ multiplex PCR, the TCRdb table keeps only in-frame clones and is missing some. Among hundreds of thousands of clones, about 11% were seen once, and the ten largest hold roughly 0.014%. Sequencing used naive CD4+ T cells from blood. These TCRs come from a woman under 40 in good health.

V and J are TRBV5-1 and TRBJ1-1, with D uncertain. The CDR3 sequence is 15 residues long. Germline V gene lookup returns CDR1 SGHRS and CDR2 YFSETQ. V was clipped by 0 bases and J by 4 bases, with 13 bases between them. The CDR3 nucleotides read TGCGCCAGCAGCTTGGCCCGACTAATGAGCACTGAAGCTTTCTTT. Its translation is CASSLARLMSTEAFF.

The chain recombines TRBV29-1 with TRBJ1-5; D possibly corresponds to TRBD1 (5 bases). The germline CDR1 and CDR2 sequences are SQVTM and ANQGSEA. The V end was cut by 6 bases, the J end by 3 bases, with 12 bases between. The CDR3 spans 13 residues. CDR3 nucleotides: TGCAGCGTCTTACAGGATTTCAATCAGCCCCAGCATTTT. Translation gives CSVLQDFNQPQHF.

This clone appeared a few times. The chain couples TRBV6-5 to TRBJ1-5; no clear D gene. Trimming left V 6 bases short and J 1 base short, with 7 bases between. The germline CDR1 and CDR2 sequences are MNHEY and SVGAGI. CDR3 length: 13 amino acids. The CDR3 DNA follows: TGTGCCAGCAGAACGAGGAGCAATCAGCCCCAGCATTTT. It encodes CASRTRSNQPQHF.

The rearrangement uses TRBV5-4 and TRBJ2-5; D possibly corresponds to TRBD1 (6 bases). This CDR3 contains 16 residues. Germline V lookup: CDR1 SGHNT, CDR2 YYREEE (reference sequence). V lost 4 bases, J lost 5 bases, and 21 bases lay in between. The DNA for the CDR3 is TGTGCCAGCAGCGTAGTAGGGCAGGGGTACGGGGAGACCCAGTACTTC. This translates into CASSVVGQGYGETQYF.

With respect to this clone: The identical CDR3 is also encoded by other nucleotide sequences in the sample. The chain uses TRBV29-1 and TRBJ2-5; no reliable D call. Germline CDR1 is SQVTM and CDR2 is ANQGSEA. This CDR3 has 12 residues. Between the trimmed V and J ends, which lost 5 bases and 1 base, there was a span of 8 bases. CDR3 nucleotides: TGCAGCGTTTTCCAGGTCCAAGAGACCCAGTACTTC. Its translation is CSVFQVQETQYF.

The CDR3: CASSLAGGMGEQFF. The CDR3 coding sequence is TGTGCCAGCAGCTTGGCCGGCGGGATGGGTGAGCAGTTCTTC. V is TRBV5-4 and J is TRBJ2-1; TRBD2 might be the D (6 bases). CDR1 is SGHNT and CDR2 is YYREEE in the germline V gene (reference sequence). The V and J ends lost 0 bases and 9 bases respectively, with 13 bases between them. The CDR3 has 14 amino acids.

This clone was seen a few times. The V and J genes are TRBV9 and TRBJ2-7, with 7 bases lining up with TRBD2. The V gene end was trimmed by 6 bases and the J gene end by 4 bases; junction bases not matched to a gene: 7. In germline, CDR1 is SGDLS, CDR2 YYNGEE. The CDR3 consists of 13 residues. CDR3 protein: CASNEGGPYEQYF. The CDR3 DNA follows: TGTGCCAGCAATGAGGGAGGGCCTTACGAGCAGTACTTC.

This chain connects TRBV7-2 to TRBJ2-7; 10 positions agree with TRBD1. CDR1 is SGHTA, CDR2 FQGNSA, per germline. The CDR3 length is 14 residues. After removal of 5 bases from V and 7 bases from J, the junction contained 8 bases not matched to a gene. CDR3 sequence: CASSVGTGVREQYF. DNA for the CDR3: TGTGCCAGCAGCGTAGGGACAGGGGTAAGGGAGCAGTACTTC.